Reported below is one T cell receptor beta chain. Only in-frame clones appear in the TCRdb table, and some are missing; sequencing was by immunoSEQ multiplex PCR. The profile shows roughly 51,000 clones, about 67% of them singletons. The CDR3 is made up of 17 amino acids. CDR1 is MDHEN and CDR2 is SYDVKM in the germline V gene. Trimming left V 3 bases short and J 0 bases short, with 17 bases between. The data stem from a study of T cell clones after liver transplantation. The sample consisted of CD4+ T cells from blood, taken less than 70 months after liver transplant. J is TRBJ1-1 and V is TRBV28; weak D call: TRBD1 (5 bases). The sequence was obtained from a human patient who received a liver transplant. The graft donor may have given rise to some T cells. The CDR3 sequence: CASSFQREGSLNTEAFF. CDR3 bases: TGTGCCAGCAGTTTTCAGAGAGAGGGGTCATTGAACACTGAAGCTTTCTTT.